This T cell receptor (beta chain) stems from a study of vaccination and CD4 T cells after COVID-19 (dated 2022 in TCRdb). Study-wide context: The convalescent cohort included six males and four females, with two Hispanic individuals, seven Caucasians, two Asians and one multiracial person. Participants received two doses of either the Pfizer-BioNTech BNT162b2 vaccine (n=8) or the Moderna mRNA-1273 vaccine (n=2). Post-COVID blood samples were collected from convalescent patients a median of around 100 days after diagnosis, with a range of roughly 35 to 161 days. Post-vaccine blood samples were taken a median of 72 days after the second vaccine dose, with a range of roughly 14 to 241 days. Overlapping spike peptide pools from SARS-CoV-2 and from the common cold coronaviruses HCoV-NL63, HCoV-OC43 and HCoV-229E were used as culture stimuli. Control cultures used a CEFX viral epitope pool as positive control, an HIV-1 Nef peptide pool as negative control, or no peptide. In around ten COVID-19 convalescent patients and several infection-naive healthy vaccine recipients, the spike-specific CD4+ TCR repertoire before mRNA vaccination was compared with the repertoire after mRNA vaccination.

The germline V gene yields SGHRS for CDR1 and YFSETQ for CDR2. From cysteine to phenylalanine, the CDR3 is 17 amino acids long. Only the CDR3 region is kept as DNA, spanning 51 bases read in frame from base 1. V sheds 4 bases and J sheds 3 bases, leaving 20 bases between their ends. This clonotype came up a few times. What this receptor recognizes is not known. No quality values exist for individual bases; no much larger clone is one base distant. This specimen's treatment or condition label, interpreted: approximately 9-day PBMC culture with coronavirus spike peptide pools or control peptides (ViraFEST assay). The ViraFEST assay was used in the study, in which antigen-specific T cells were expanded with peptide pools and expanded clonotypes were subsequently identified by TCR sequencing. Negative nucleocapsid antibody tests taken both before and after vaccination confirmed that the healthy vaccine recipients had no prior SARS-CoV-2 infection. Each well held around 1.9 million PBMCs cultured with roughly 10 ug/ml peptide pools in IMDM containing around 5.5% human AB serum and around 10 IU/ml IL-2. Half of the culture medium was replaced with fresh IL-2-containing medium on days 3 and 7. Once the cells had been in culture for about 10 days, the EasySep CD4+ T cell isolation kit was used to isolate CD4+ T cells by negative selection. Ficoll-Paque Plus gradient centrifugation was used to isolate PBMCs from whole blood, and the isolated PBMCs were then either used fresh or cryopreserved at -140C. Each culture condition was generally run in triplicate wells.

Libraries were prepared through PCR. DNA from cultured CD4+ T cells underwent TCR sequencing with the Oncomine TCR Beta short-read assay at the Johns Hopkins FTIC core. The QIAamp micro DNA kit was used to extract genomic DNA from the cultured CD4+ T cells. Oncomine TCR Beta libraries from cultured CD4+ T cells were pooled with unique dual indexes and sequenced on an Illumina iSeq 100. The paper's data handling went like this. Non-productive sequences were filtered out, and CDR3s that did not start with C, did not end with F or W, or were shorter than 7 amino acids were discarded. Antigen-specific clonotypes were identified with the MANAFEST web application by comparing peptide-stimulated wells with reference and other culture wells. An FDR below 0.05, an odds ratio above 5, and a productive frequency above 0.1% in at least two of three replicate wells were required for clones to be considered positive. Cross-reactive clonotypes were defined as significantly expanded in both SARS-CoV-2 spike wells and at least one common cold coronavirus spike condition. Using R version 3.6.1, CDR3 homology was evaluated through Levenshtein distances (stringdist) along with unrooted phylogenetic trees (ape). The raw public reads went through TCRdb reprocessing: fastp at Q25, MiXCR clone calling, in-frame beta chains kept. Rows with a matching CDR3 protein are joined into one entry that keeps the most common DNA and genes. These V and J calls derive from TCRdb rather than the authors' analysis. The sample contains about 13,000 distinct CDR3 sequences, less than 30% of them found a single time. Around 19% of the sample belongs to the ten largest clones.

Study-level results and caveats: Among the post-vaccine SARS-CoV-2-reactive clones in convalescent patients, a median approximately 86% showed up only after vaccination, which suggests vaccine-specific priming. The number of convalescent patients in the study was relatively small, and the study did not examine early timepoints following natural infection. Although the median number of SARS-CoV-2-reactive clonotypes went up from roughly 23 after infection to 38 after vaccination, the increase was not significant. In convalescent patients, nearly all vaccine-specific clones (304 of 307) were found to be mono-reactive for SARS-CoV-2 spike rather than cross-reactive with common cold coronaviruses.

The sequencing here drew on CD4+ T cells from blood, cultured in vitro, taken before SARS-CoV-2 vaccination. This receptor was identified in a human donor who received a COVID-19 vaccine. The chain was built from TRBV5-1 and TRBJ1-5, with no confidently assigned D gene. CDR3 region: CASSPPYEGQTNQPQHF. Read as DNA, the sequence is TGCGCCAGCAGCCCCCCTTATGAGGGCCAGACCAATCAGCCCCAGCATTTT.